The clone carrying this TCR beta chain came up many times. This specimen belongs to a study of human T cells and chemical hapten exposure. Separate cDNA molecules received unique molecular identifiers, which the library attached to them. TCRdb re-derived calls from the RACE reads in MiXCR, one entry per CDR3 protein. This table holds some 82,000 distinct CDR3 sequences, 5% to 8.5% found once. This CDR3 region has 16 residues. With V trimmed by 4 bases and J by 5 bases, 10 bases remained unmatched. Germline loops: CDR1 SGHKS, CDR2 YYEKEE (reference sequence). Time point of the sample: patch test 2, 6 weeks after DPC sensitization. Treatment denoted: therapeutic diphenylcyclopropenone sensitization with weekly scalp DPC. People who gave samples had alopecia, were 18 to 70 years old, and were suitable for DPC. It was unfractionated whole blood from which total RNA was extracted.

The origin of this receptor is a woman aged 30 to 39 with alopecia areata. Some clones in this sample may be carry-over from other donors' samples. Sequenced here: whole blood, sampled in connection with sensitization to the hapten diphenylcyclopropenone (DPC). The chain links TRBV5-5 to TRBJ2-2, with 8 bases matching TRBD1. CDR3: CASSPLWGTGTGELFF. CDR3 in DNA: TGTGCCAGCAGCCCCCTTTGGGGGACAGGAACCGGGGAGCTGTTTTTT.